This T cell receptor (beta chain) was sequenced during a study of T cells after yellow fever vaccination. In TCRdb, the 5' RACE reads were re-called with MiXCR into one record per CDR3 protein. The sample records about 250,000 distinct CDR3 sequences, around 3.5% being singletons. CDR3 size: 14 residues. Trimming took 4 bases from V and 2 from J; bases not matched to a gene: 4. Germline CDR1 and CDR2: SGHRS and YFSETQ. Many counts were recorded for this clonotype. The sequence came from a man in his late teens or twenties who received the YFV17D yellow fever vaccine. The genes are TRBV5-1 and TRBJ2-5; the match to TRBD1 covers 8 bases. Source: PBMCs, taken 15 days after the yellow fever booster vaccination. The CDR3 here is CASSVGQGQETQYF. CDR3 in DNA: TGCGCCAGCAGCGTAGGACAGGGACAAGAGACCCAGTACTTC.